Listed here is a single T cell receptor beta chain. This sample was included in a study of blood T cell repertoires in COVID-19. The wider study: Sites across the United States, Italy and Spain contributed samples from acute and convalescent COVID-19. The analysed material was cDNA or gDNA that came from T cells, B-cell-depleted T cells, or PBMCs.

In the study's own analysis: Nucleated cell counts were estimated from reference gene primer amplification. Clones were sequenced by immunoSEQ multiplex PCR, and TCRdb holds only the in-frame ones, with some missing. V and J calls plus clone size are reproduced from that table; the DNA served to infer D and trimming. The table shows tens of thousands of clones, with about 90% occurring only once. Germline assignment: CDR1 SGDLS and CDR2 YYNGEE. The CDR3 totals 16 residues. With V trimmed by 0 bases and J by 9 bases, 12 bases remained unmatched. Sample: peripheral blood. This sequence joins TRBV9 and TRBJ2-1; 7 bases match TRBD2. The source is an older man in a cohort sampled during active COVID-19. The CDR3 sequence is CASSVASAGEVGEQFF. In DNA form, the CDR3 reads TGTGCCAGCAGCGTAGCTTCGGCGGGAGAGGTGGGTGAGCAGTTCTTC.